The sequence of this T cell receptor beta chain was determined in a study of OX40 agonist ivuxolimab in advanced cancers. Study-level information: Partial responses were recorded for three patients, including one with hepatocellular carcinoma and two with cutaneous melanoma. Study-level points and caveats: More expanded clones were found, on average, in CD8+ than in CD4+ T cells. At 0.1 to 3.0 mg/kg, CD4+ and CD8+ blood T cells expanded clonally by week 6.

Comments on this clone: As yet, its antigen is unknown.

Repertoires were generated with immunoSEQ multiplex PCR, while TCRdb's copy carries only in-frame clones and drops some. In the table there are 26,000 or so clones, roughly 90% of which are singletons. There are 14 residues in the CDR3. The V end lost 3 bases, the J end lost 2 bases, and 12 bases lay between the germline ends. In germline, CDR1 is SGDLS, CDR2 YYNGEE. The TCR sequence derives from an adult with an advanced solid tumor such as melanoma, head and neck, liver or kidney cancer. The chain joins TRBV9 to TRBJ2-7; tentatively, D is TRBD2 (6 bases). Sequences were derived from CD4+ or CD8+ T cells sorted from blood, sampled in a trial of the OX40 agonist ivuxolimab. The CDR3: CASSGGLQPYEQYF. CDR3 DNA: TGTGCCAGCAGCGGGGGACTTCAACCCTACGAGCAGTACTTC.